A selection of T cell receptor beta chains follows, all from one sample in a study of blood T cell repertoires in COVID-19. Sequencing was performed with immunoSEQ multiplex PCR; in TCRdb, only in-frame clones are kept and a portion is missing. The table shows some 220,000 clones, with 75% to 90% occurring only once. Sequenced material: PBMCs or T cells enriched from blood (not recorded which). Receptors were obtained from a woman aged 18-29 years in a cohort exposed to, infected with or recovered from COVID-19 (not recorded which). The CDR3 runs from the conserved cysteine through the conserved F or W. Fields, in order: J gene, clone size, D gene, V gene, CDR3 protein, CDR3 DNA. D genes are given only for firm matches. Clone sizes are given selectively: once, few, many, or a class where the clone is expanded.

j_gene: TRBJ1-1; abundance: .; d_gene: .; v_gene: TRBV2; CDR3aa: CASGLFRVGGEAFF; CDR3nt: TGTGCCAGCGGATTGTTCAGGGTTGGCGGTGAAGCTTTCTTT
j_gene: TRBJ2-5; abundance: .; d_gene: .; v_gene: TRBV6-5; CDR3aa: CASSYNAGRETQYF; CDR3nt: TGTGCCAGCAGTTACAACGCAGGGCGAGAGACCCAGTACTTC
j_gene: TRBJ1-1; abundance: .; d_gene: TRBD1; v_gene: TRBV5-8; CDR3aa: CASSRTGDTEAFF; CDR3nt: TGTGCCAGCAGCAGGACAGGGGACACTGAAGCTTTCTTT
j_gene: TRBJ1-2; abundance: .; d_gene: .; v_gene: TRBV5-5; CDR3aa: CASSLFLAGNNYGYTF; CDR3nt: TGTGCCAGCAGCTTGTTTTTGGCGGGGAATAACTATGGCTACACCTTC
j_gene: TRBJ1-2; abundance: .; d_gene: .; v_gene: TRBV5-1; CDR3aa: CASSLVPSTQQGYTF; CDR3nt: TGCGCCAGCAGCCTCGTACCTTCCACCCAACAGGGCTACACCTTC
j_gene: TRBJ2-7; abundance: .; d_gene: .; v_gene: TRBV5-5; CDR3aa: CASSLEGGVYYEQYF; CDR3nt: TGTGCCAGCAGCTTGGAAGGAGGGGTCTACTACGAGCAGTACTTC
j_gene: TRBJ1-1; abundance: .; d_gene: TRBD1; v_gene: TRBV28; CDR3aa: CASSLGTGSSSAEAFF; CDR3nt: TGTGCCAGCAGTTTAGGGACAGGGAGCAGTAGTGCTGAAGCTTTCTTT
j_gene: TRBJ1-1; abundance: .; d_gene: .; v_gene: TRBV7-3; CDR3aa: CASSLTTGNTEAFF; CDR3nt: TGTGCCAGCAGCTTAACGACGGGGAACACTGAAGCTTTCTTT
j_gene: TRBJ1-1; abundance: .; d_gene: .; v_gene: TRBV28; CDR3aa: CASSPPRGGNTEAFF; CDR3nt: TGTGCCAGCAGTCCCCCTAGGGGGGGTAACACTGAAGCTTTCTTT
j_gene: TRBJ1-1; abundance: once; d_gene: TRBD1; v_gene: TRBV10-3; CDR3aa: CAISEPRTGEMNTEAFF; CDR3nt: TGTGCCATCAGTGAGCCGAGGACAGGGGAGATGAACACTGAAGCTTTCTTT
j_gene: TRBJ2-1; abundance: once; d_gene: TRBD2; v_gene: TRBV19; CDR3aa: CASKGRAGRSYNEQFF; CDR3nt: TGTGCCAGTAAGGGGAGGGCTGGAAGGTCCTACAATGAGCAGTTCTTC
j_gene: TRBJ2-4; abundance: few; d_gene: TRBD2; v_gene: TRBV3-1/TRBV3-2; CDR3aa: CASSQDASGGGIQYF; CDR3nt: TGTGCCAGCAGCCAAGATGCTAGCGGGGGGGGCATTCAGTACTTC
j_gene: TRBJ2-7; abundance: .; d_gene: TRBD2; v_gene: TRBV7-9; CDR3aa: CASSWAGLAAYEQYF; CDR3nt: TGTGCCAGCAGCTGGGCGGGACTAGCGGCCTACGAGCAGTACTTC
j_gene: TRBJ1-5; abundance: .; d_gene: .; v_gene: TRBV15; CDR3aa: CATSRDAMNNQPQHF; CDR3nt: TGTGCCACCAGCAGAGATGCGATGAACAATCAGCCCCAGCATTTT
j_gene: TRBJ2-7; abundance: .; d_gene: TRBD2; v_gene: TRBV7-8; CDR3aa: CASSLERDFTHEQYF; CDR3nt: TGTGCCAGCAGCTTAGAGCGGGATTTCACTCACGAGCAGTACTTC
j_gene: TRBJ1-6; abundance: .; d_gene: TRBD1; v_gene: TRBV6-5; CDR3aa: CASRDRYSPLHF; CDR3nt: TGTGCCAGCCGGGACAGGTATTCACCCCTCCACTTT
j_gene: TRBJ2-5; abundance: .; d_gene: .; v_gene: TRBV2; CDR3aa: CASSIQSSVETQYF; CDR3nt: TGTGCCAGCAGTATACAGAGCTCCGTAGAGACCCAGTACTTC
j_gene: TRBJ2-7; abundance: .; d_gene: .; v_gene: TRBV6-1; CDR3aa: CASSEGRASYEQYF; CDR3nt: TGTGCCAGCAGTGAAGGCAGGGCCAGCTACGAGCAGTACTTC
j_gene: TRBJ2-5; abundance: .; d_gene: TRBD2; v_gene: TRBV6-6; CDR3aa: CATRDYQETQYF; CDR3nt: TGTGCCACCCGGGACTATCAAGAGACCCAGTACTTC
j_gene: TRBJ2-3; abundance: once; d_gene: TRBD2; v_gene: TRBV14; CDR3aa: CASSPPQTSGNRDTQYF; CDR3nt: TGTGCCAGCAGCCCACCCCAGACTAGCGGGAATAGGGATACGCAGTATTTT
j_gene: TRBJ2-1; abundance: once; d_gene: TRBD2; v_gene: TRBV7-8; CDR3aa: CASSREGNEQFF; CDR3nt: TGTGCCAGCAGCCGGGAGGGGAATGAGCAGTTCTTC
j_gene: TRBJ2-2; abundance: .; d_gene: TRBD1; v_gene: TRBV19; CDR3aa: CASSGQAGELFF; CDR3nt: TGTGCCAGTAGTGGACAGGCCGGGGAGCTGTTTTTT
j_gene: TRBJ2-1; abundance: .; d_gene: .; v_gene: TRBV24-1; CDR3aa: CATSGQVNEQFF; CDR3nt: TGTGCCACCAGTGGGCAGGTCAATGAGCAGTTCTTC
j_gene: TRBJ1-2; abundance: few; d_gene: .; v_gene: TRBV15; CDR3aa: CATSRDASGDYGYTF; CDR3nt: TGTGCCACCAGCAGAGATGCATCGGGAGACTATGGCTACACCTTC
j_gene: TRBJ2-1; abundance: .; d_gene: TRBD2; v_gene: TRBV25-1; CDR3aa: CASSDETSGAYNEQFF; CDR3nt: TGTGCCAGCAGTGATGAGACTAGCGGGGCTTACAATGAGCAGTTCTTC
j_gene: TRBJ2-2; abundance: .; d_gene: TRBD2; v_gene: TRBV7-3; CDR3aa: CASSPGAGQLAGVRTGELFF; CDR3nt: TGTGCCAGCAGCCCCGGAGCTGGGCAACTAGCGGGAGTTCGTACCGGGGAGCTGTTTTTT
j_gene: TRBJ2-1; abundance: .; d_gene: .; v_gene: TRBV27; CDR3aa: CASSFFRATPYNEQFF; CDR3nt: TGTGCCAGCAGTTTTTTCAGGGCGACCCCCTACAATGAGCAGTTCTTC
j_gene: TRBJ1-3; abundance: .; d_gene: .; v_gene: TRBV28; CDR3aa: CASRPRGSGAGNTIYF; CDR3nt: TGTGCCAGCAGACCCAGGGGTTCGGGTGCCGGAAACACCATATATTTT
j_gene: TRBJ1-6; abundance: .; d_gene: TRBD1; v_gene: TRBV7-6; CDR3aa: CASSPRDSGRDYNSPLHF; CDR3nt: TGTGCCAGCAGCCCCCGGGACAGCGGACGAGACTATAATTCACCCCTCCACTTT
j_gene: TRBJ2-1; abundance: .; d_gene: TRBD2; v_gene: TRBV7-9; CDR3aa: CASSLERGFWNEQFF; CDR3nt: TGTGCCAGCAGCTTGGAGCGGGGTTTTTGGAATGAGCAGTTCTTC
j_gene: TRBJ1-6; abundance: .; d_gene: TRBD1; v_gene: TRBV4-1; CDR3aa: CASSQDGGTGNSPLHF; CDR3nt: TGCGCCAGCAGCCAAGATGGGGGGACAGGAAATTCACCCCTCCACTTT
j_gene: TRBJ2-1; abundance: .; d_gene: TRBD1; v_gene: TRBV3-1/TRBV3-2; CDR3aa: CASSRGQGSRGEQFF; CDR3nt: TGTGCCAGCAGCAGGGGACAGGGGTCCCGGGGTGAGCAGTTCTTC
j_gene: TRBJ2-1; abundance: .; d_gene: TRBD2; v_gene: TRBV9; CDR3aa: CASSVAGLAGVEQFF; CDR3nt: TGTGCCAGCAGCGTAGCAGGACTAGCGGGAGTTGAGCAGTTCTTC
j_gene: TRBJ2-3; abundance: .; d_gene: TRBD2; v_gene: TRBV13; CDR3aa: CASSPGAGSTDTQYF; CDR3nt: TGTGCCAGCAGCCCAGGAGCGGGGAGCACAGATACGCAGTATTTT
j_gene: TRBJ2-1; abundance: .; d_gene: TRBD2; v_gene: TRBV11-2; CDR3aa: CASSLHGTSGSRFEQFF; CDR3nt: TGTGCCAGCAGCTTACACGGGACTAGCGGGAGTAGGTTTGAGCAGTTCTTC
j_gene: TRBJ1-1; abundance: .; d_gene: .; v_gene: TRBV7-9; CDR3aa: CASSIQVNTEAFF; CDR3nt: TGTGCCAGCAGCATACAGGTAAACACTGAAGCTTTCTTT
j_gene: TRBJ1-4; abundance: once; d_gene: .; v_gene: TRBV6-5; CDR3aa: CASSYQGTVDEKLFF; CDR3nt: TGTGCCAGCAGTTACCAGGGAACGGTCGATGAAAAACTGTTTTTT
j_gene: TRBJ2-1; abundance: once; d_gene: .; v_gene: TRBV27; CDR3aa: CASSLGSGGTYNEQFF; CDR3nt: TGTGCCAGCAGTTTAGGGTCCGGGGGTACCTACAATGAGCAGTTCTTC
j_gene: TRBJ2-5; abundance: .; d_gene: TRBD2; v_gene: TRBV7-2; CDR3aa: CASSRRTSRETQYF; CDR3nt: TGTGCCAGCAGCCGCCGGACTAGCAGAGAGACCCAGTACTTC
j_gene: TRBJ2-7; abundance: .; d_gene: TRBD2; v_gene: TRBV18; CDR3aa: CASSPEGLAGVSEQYF; CDR3nt: TGTGCCAGCTCCCCCGAAGGCCTAGCGGGAGTAAGTGAGCAGTACTTC
j_gene: TRBJ1-1; abundance: .; d_gene: .; v_gene: TRBV5-1; CDR3aa: CASSLGTNLNTEAFF; CDR3nt: TGCGCCAGCAGCTTGGGGACAAACTTGAACACTGAAGCTTTCTTT
j_gene: TRBJ2-7; abundance: .; d_gene: .; v_gene: TRBV28; CDR3aa: CASSSAGTLSYEQYF; CDR3nt: TGTGCCAGCAGTTCGGCGGGGACCCTTTCCTACGAGCAGTACTTC
j_gene: TRBJ1-5; abundance: .; d_gene: .; v_gene: TRBV19; CDR3aa: CASSIPGNYQPQHF; CDR3nt: TGTGCCAGTAGTATACCAGGGAACTATCAGCCCCAGCATTTT
j_gene: TRBJ2-5; abundance: .; d_gene: TRBD1; v_gene: TRBV6-1; CDR3aa: CASSEAGQGAWKTQYF; CDR3nt: TGTGCCAGCAGTGAGGCCGGACAGGGGGCCTGGAAGACCCAGTACTTC
j_gene: TRBJ2-5; abundance: .; d_gene: .; v_gene: TRBV3-1/TRBV3-2; CDR3aa: CASSQFAGYQETQYF; CDR3nt: TGTGCCAGCAGCCAATTCGCCGGGTACCAAGAGACCCAGTACTTC
j_gene: TRBJ1-2; abundance: once; d_gene: .; v_gene: TRBV11-3; CDR3aa: CASIDLNTF; CDR3nt: TGTGCCAGCATCGACTTGAACACCTTC
j_gene: TRBJ2-7; abundance: once; d_gene: TRBD2; v_gene: TRBV28; CDR3aa: CASSWGGSHEQYF; CDR3nt: TGTGCCAGCAGCTGGGGGGGGTCGCACGAGCAGTACTTC
j_gene: TRBJ1-4; abundance: once; d_gene: .; v_gene: TRBV6-5; CDR3aa: CASGGVAGEKLFF; CDR3nt: TGTGCCAGCGGGGGGGTGGCAGGTGAAAAACTGTTTTTT
j_gene: TRBJ1-2; abundance: .; d_gene: TRBD1; v_gene: TRBV23-1; CDR3aa: CALQGAGGYTF; CDR3nt: TGCGCTCTACAGGGGGCGGGTGGCTACACCTTC
j_gene: TRBJ1-1; abundance: .; d_gene: TRBD1; v_gene: TRBV18; CDR3aa: CASSPLGLGQGEAFF; CDR3nt: TGTGCCAGCTCACCCCTGGGGTTGGGACAGGGTGAAGCTTTCTTT